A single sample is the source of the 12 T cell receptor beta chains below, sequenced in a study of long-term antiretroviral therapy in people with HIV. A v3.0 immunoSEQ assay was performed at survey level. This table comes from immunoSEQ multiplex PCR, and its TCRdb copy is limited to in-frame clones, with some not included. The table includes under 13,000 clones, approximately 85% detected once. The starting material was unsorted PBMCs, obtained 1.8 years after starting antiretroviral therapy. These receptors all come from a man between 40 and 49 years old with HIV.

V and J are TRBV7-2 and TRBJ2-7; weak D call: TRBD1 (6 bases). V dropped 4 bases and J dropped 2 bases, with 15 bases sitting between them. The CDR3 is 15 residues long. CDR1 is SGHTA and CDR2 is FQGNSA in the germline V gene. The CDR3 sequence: CASSSGTPTTYEQYF. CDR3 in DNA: TGTGCCAGCAGCTCGGGGACACCCACAACCTACGAGCAGTACTTC.

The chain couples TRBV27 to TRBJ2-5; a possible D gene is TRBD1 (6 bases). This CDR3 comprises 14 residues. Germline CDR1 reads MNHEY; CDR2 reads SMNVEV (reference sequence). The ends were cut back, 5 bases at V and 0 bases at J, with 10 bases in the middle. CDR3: CASSLRDNQETQYF. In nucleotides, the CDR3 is TGTGCCAGCAGTCTCCGGGACAACCAAGAGACCCAGTACTTC.

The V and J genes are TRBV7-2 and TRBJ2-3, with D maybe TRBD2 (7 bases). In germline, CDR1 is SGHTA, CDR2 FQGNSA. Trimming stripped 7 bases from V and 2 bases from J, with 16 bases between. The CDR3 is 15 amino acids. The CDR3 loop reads CASTLGGPNTDTQYF. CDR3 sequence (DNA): TGTGCCAGCACCCTGGGGGGGCCGAACACAGATACGCAGTATTTT.

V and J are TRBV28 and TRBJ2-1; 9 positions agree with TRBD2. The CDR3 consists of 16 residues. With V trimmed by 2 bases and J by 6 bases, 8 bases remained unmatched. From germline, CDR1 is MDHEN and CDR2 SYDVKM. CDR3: CASSLIAGARGNEQFF. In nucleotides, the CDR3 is TGTGCCAGCAGTTTAATAGCGGGAGCGAGGGGCAATGAGCAGTTCTTC.

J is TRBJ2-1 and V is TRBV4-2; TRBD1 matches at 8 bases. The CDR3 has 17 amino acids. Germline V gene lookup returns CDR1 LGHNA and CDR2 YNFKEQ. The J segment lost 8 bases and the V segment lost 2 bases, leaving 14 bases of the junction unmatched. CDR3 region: CASSQLIRGQGSHEQFF. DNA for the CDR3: TGTGCCAGCAGCCAACTCATACGAGGACAGGGCTCTCATGAGCAGTTCTTC.

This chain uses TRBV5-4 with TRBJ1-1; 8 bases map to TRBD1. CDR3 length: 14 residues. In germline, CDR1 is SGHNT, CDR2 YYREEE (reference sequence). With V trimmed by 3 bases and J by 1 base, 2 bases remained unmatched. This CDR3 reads CASSSDRGNTEAFF. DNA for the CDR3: TGTGCCAGCAGCTCAGACAGGGGGAACACTGAAGCTTTCTTT.

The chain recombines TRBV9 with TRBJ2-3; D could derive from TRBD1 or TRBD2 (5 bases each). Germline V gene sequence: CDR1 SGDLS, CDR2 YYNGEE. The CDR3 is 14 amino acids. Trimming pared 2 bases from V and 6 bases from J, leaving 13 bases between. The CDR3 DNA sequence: TGTGCCAGCAGCGTTATCGGGGCTGGGGATACGCAGTATTTT. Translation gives CASSVIGAGDTQYF.

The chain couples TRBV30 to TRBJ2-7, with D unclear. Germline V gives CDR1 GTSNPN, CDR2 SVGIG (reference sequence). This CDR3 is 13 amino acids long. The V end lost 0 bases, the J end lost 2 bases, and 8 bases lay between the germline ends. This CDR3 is CAWSVPGAYEQYF. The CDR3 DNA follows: TGTGCCTGGAGTGTCCCCGGAGCCTACGAGCAGTACTTC.

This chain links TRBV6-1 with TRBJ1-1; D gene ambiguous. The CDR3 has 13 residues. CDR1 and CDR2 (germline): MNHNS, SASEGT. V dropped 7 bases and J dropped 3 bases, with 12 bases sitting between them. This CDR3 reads CASIQSWDTEAFF. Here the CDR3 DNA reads TGTGCCAGCATTCAGAGCTGGGACACTGAAGCTTTCTTT.

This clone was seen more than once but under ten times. Here the CDR3 reads CASSQELSGGNGYTF. DNA for the CDR3: TGCGCCAGCAGCCAAGAACTCTCAGGGGGGAATGGCTACACCTTC. The chain combines TRBV4-3 with TRBJ1-2; 7 nucleotides match TRBD1. Germline V gives CDR1 LGHNA, CDR2 YSLEER. V was clipped by 0 bases and J by 6 bases; unmatched bases: 7. The CDR3 spans 15 residues.

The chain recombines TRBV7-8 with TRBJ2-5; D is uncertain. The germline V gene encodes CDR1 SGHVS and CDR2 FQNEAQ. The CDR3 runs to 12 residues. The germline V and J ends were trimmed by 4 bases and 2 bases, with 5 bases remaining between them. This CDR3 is CASSSRQETQYF. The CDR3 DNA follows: TGTGCCAGCAGCTCCCGACAAGAGACCCAGTACTTC.

CDR3 loop: CASSLGRGGGYTF. The CDR3 DNA is TGTGCCAGCAGCTTAGGCAGGGGGGGTGGCTACACCTTC. This chain uses TRBV7-3 with TRBJ1-2; TRBD1 agrees at 7 bases. The germline V gene has CDR1 SGHTA and CDR2 FQGTGA. J gave up 7 bases and V 2 bases, and 4 bases lay outside the gene matches. The CDR3 has 13 amino acids.